Listed below are T cell receptor beta chains from one sample, sequenced in a study of beta chain features in type 1 diabetes. Sequenced by immunoSEQ multiplex PCR; TCRdb stores in-frame clones only, minus some. Of more than 350,000 clones in the sample, more than 9.5% were seen once. The sample consisted of naive CD4+ T cells from blood. The receptors were sampled from a woman between 18 and 30 years old in good health. The CDR3 runs from the conserved cysteine through the conserved F or W. Each record gives: clone size, J gene, V gene, CDR3 protein. Size is stated for part of the rows, as once, few or many counts, or as a class when the clone is expanded.

>NA|TRBJ2-1|TRBV7-9
CASSPQALNEQFF
>NA|TRBJ2-5|TRBV6-5
CASSYLGGRETQYF
>few|TRBJ2-5|TRBV7-2
CASSSGWETQYF
>NA|TRBJ2-5|TRBV2
CASRAQGPETQYF
>NA|TRBJ1-4|TRBV29-1
CSGKRGEKLFF
>few|TRBJ1-2|TRBV25-1
CASSSRHNYGYTF
>few|TRBJ1-5|TRBV7-9
CASSSDRGYQPQHF
>NA|TRBJ2-5|TRBV5-1
CASHDAGETQYF
>few|TRBJ2-1|TRBV7-9
CASRPRQGGEQFF
>NA|TRBJ2-1|TRBV4-3
CASSPSGRSDDEQFF
>few|TRBJ1-2|TRBV7-9
CASSLEAVGYGYTF
>NA|TRBJ2-2|TRBV7-9
CASSLYAGELFF
>NA|TRBJ1-1|TRBV7-2
CASSLRPGGPPTEAFF
>few|TRBJ2-5|TRBV29-1
CSVEGGTGVQETQYF
>NA|TRBJ2-4|TRBV5-6
CASSSKVYIQYF
>NA|TRBJ2-5|TRBV7-2
CASSRGGPRETQYF
>few|TRBJ1-1|TRBV29-1
CSVDPSAGTIRNTEAFF
>NA|TRBJ1-2|TRBV13
CASSFLNYGYTF
>NA|TRBJ1-2|TRBV5-6
CASSLLHGYTF
>few|TRBJ1-2|TRBV11-1
CASSERLNHGYTF
>NA|TRBJ2-3|TRBV7-9
CASSLAGPSTDTQYF
>NA|TRBJ2-5|TRBV11-3
CASSKGGTGKETQYF
>NA|TRBJ2-3|TRBV9
CASSVAPTDTQYF
>NA|TRBJ2-3|TRBV2
CASSKLGGTDTQYF
>NA|TRBJ2-1|TRBV2
CATPYSEYNEQFF
>NA|TRBJ2-2|TRBV14
CASSQDRRFANTGELFF
>few|TRBJ1-1|TRBV29-1
CSVCDRSYTEAFF
>few|TRBJ2-7|TRBV29-1
CSVNRDSYEQYF
>NA|TRBJ2-3|TRBV7-9
CASSPKDREGTDTQYF
>few|TRBJ2-5|TRBV7-9
CASSLEGDRLETQYF
>NA|TRBJ2-1|TRBV7-2
CASSSGHSALHHNEQFF
>few|TRBJ1-5|TRBV7-9
CASSKQNSNQPQHF
>NA|TRBJ2-3|TRBV15
CATSRVWDTQYF
>few|TRBJ2-7|TRBV6-6
CASGTYEQYF
>NA|TRBJ2-5|TRBV4-2
CASSRPGQETQYF
>few|TRBJ2-7|TRBV9
CASSVDGTGYYEQYF